Given below is one T cell receptor beta chain in context. This clonotype came up many times. Its antigen target is currently unknown. The sample holds no much larger clone one base away, and base qualities are not on file. This specimen belongs to a study of regulatory T cells in long-lasting Graves disease (dated by TCRdb to the early 2020s). With respect to the entire study: In the newly diagnosed Graves' disease group, patients had been taking antithyroid drugs for less than 3 months. Persistent Graves' disease patients were compared with newly diagnosed Graves' disease patients by peripheral blood TCR sequencing and RNA sequencing. The study took place in China and was registered as a clinical trial. A total of roughly 35 samples underwent TCR sequencing, from 13 patients with persistent Graves' disease and approximately 20 patients with newly diagnosed Graves' disease. What the authors observed across the whole study: Because the primary lesion, thyroid tissue, could not be accessed, the study looked at peripheral blood alone. Persistent disease showed preferential use of TRBV28, TRBJ1-2 and TRBJ2-5, whereas newly diagnosed disease favored TRBV20-1 and TRBJ2-1. Sequencing and analysis were limited to the TCR beta chain. Persistent Graves' disease patients showed lower TCR Shannon entropy and fewer highly expanded clones than newly diagnosed patients, suggesting clonal expansion. Patients with persistent disease shared more public clonotypes (about 2,700) than newly diagnosed patients did (roughly 970). The small sample size was acknowledged by the authors as a limitation that may reduce accuracy.

Reading the label with the study, this specimen's time point is: newly diagnosed GD, antithyroid drugs for less than 3 months. RNA was extracted from PBMCs in TRIzol for both TCR sequencing and RNA sequencing. Graves' disease was diagnosed according to American Thyroid Association guidelines. Patients for the study were recruited at an endocrinology department in Xi'an, China. Each patient gave roughly 10 milliliters of peripheral blood, collected in an EDTA anticoagulant tube. Ficoll Paque Plus density gradient separation was used to isolate PBMCs, and no additional T cell sorting was done. An Agilent 2100 Bioanalyzer and agarose gel were used to assess RNA quality, and a NanoDrop 2000 was used to measure RNA concentration. The library relied on multiplex PCR. TCRdb shows the sequencer as Illumina HiSeq 4000. TCR beta libraries were built with iRepertoire HTBI primers and Arm-PCR amplification of CDR3 regions. Before sequencing, the PCR products underwent gel purification. In the paper's pipeline: Across samples, around 62 TRBV and roughly 13 TRBJ segments were identified and used for gene usage analysis of CDR3 amino acid clonotypes. COPE and FqMerger were used to merge the filtered high-quality paired reads into contigs. BLAST was used to align contigs to IMGT TRBV, TRBD and TRBJ reference genes, with CDR3 defined following IMGT. Clonotypes above 0.1% frequency were classified as highly expanded clones. Shannon entropy served as the measure of repertoire diversity, while the Gini coefficient captured V-J evenness. A clonotype found in more than one individual was treated as public. TCRdb reanalyzed the raw reads on its own, using fastp at Q25 for trimming and MiXCR for clone calling, and kept in-frame beta chains. Merged by CDR3 protein, the rows form single entries marked with the most common genes and DNA. In this record, the V and J calls reflect TCRdb's handling and not the investigators' own analysis. Across this sample there are about 530,000 distinct CDR3 sequences, with around 16% seen only once. Together, the top ten hold around 25% of the sample.

Here V drops 6 bases and J drops 6 bases, and the junction holds 6 bases not matched to any gene. The CDR1 and CDR2 encoded by the germline V gene are MNHNS and SASEGT. From its cysteine to its phenylalanine, the CDR3 spans 13 amino acids. Only CDR3 DNA is held: 39 bases, read in frame from base 1. These records were also assigned to another study, of T cells in Graves' hyperthyroidism and ophthalmopathy. Taken from the second paper: Stable Graves' hyperthyroidism was defined as no progression to ophthalmopathy during 18 months of follow-up. Hyperthyroidism patients were newly diagnosed, had a disease duration of under 2 months, and were aged 18 to 65 years. Exclusion was applied to patients with uncontrolled infections, other autoimmune diseases, pregnancy or lactation. Diagnoses relied on clinical symptoms, serum thyroxine and TRAb, thyroid ultrasound and orbital computed tomography. A first-round RT-PCR of the TCR CDR3 used the HTBI primer set with the Qiagen OneStep RT-PCR kit. Most expanded thyroid clonotypes (frequency above 0.001) were also detected in blood, suggesting blood repertoires may reflect thyroid immune responses. Ophthalmopathy was separated from stable hyperthyroidism by a 13 V-J signature model, with about 86% sensitivity and roughly 84% specificity obtained in cross-validation and 80%/75% obtained in testing. In validation, the model predicted progression to ophthalmopathy with over 65% sensitivity and roughly 72% specificity, a median of roughly seven months before onset. To identify distinguishing TCR V-J signatures, a discovery cohort of about 100 patients was used, comprising 43 with Graves' ophthalmopathy and some 60 with stable Graves' hyperthyroidism. An independent validation cohort of around 19 hyperthyroidism patients and over 15 patients who later progressed to ophthalmopathy tested prospective prediction of ophthalmopathy. The 100 discovery patients were randomly split 7:3 into training and test sets. The study also compared thyroid tissue and blood T-cell repertoires from a handful of Graves' hyperthyroidism patients. After blood sampling, hyperthyroidism patients were treated with methimazole at a starting dose of 30 mg daily, and ophthalmopathy patients were treated with high-dose intravenous methylprednisolone. The libraries were constructed in a second round of multiplex PCR and then size-selected and purified. Paired-end sequencing of the libraries was performed with 100 bp reads on an Illumina HiSeq2000. SOAPnuke was used to process the raw data, removing reads that contained adapters or uncalled bases, had a mean Phred below 15, or lacked an exact match to the constant primer or identifier. COPE v1.2.5 was used to merge high-quality paired reads, and clonotypes were defined as unique nucleotide sequences. MiTCR v1.1 was used to align clonotypes to the IMGT TRBV, TRBD and TRBJ reference segments. The analysis was restricted to V-J combinations with a frequency above 0.0001, which together covered around 99% of the repertoires. The TCS score was defined as F50 (clonal expansion) divided by E x V (chaos), with BLOSUM62-based TCRdist calculated between CDR3 peptides within each V-J. Welch's t-statistics and random forest reduced just over 500 V-J features to roughly 13, which were used in a naive Bayes classifier (R e1071). No statistical method was used to fix the sample size in advance, and group allocation was not hidden from the investigators. According to the paper, TCR Vbeta CDR3 sequencing was carried out on 120 to 150 peripheral blood samples, which came from some 41 ophthalmopathy, around 74 hyperthyroidism and approximately 17 progressor patients.

The sequence was collected from a woman aged 40-60 years with Graves disease. Donor details come from another sample of the same person, matched by shared clones. The sample in question was peripheral blood mononuclear cells (PBMCs), obtained at new diagnosis, from a patient treated with antithyroid drugs. Recombination joined TRBV6-1 with TRBJ1-1; 8 bases in the middle match TRBD1. The CDR3 amino acid sequence is: CASRGRGRPEAFF. The bases read TGTGCCAGCAGAGGCAGGGGGCGGCCTGAAGCTTTCTTT.